This is a list of T cell receptor beta chains from one sample in a study of blood T cell repertoires in COVID-19. Profiling relied on immunoSEQ multiplex PCR, and the TCRdb table lists in-frame clones only, not all of them. The sample carries under 100,000 clones, around nine tenths recorded once. Source material: peripheral blood. These receptors all stem from a man between 60 and 75 years old with COVID-19, enrolled during active disease. CDR3s include the opening cysteine and the closing phenylalanine or tryptophan. D genes are given only for firm matches. A row's size may be missing; if present it is once, few, many or a size class.

d_call: TRBD2; v_call: TRBV10-3; j_call: TRBJ2-5; clone_size: -; cdr3_aa: CAISASGRGETQYF; cdr3_nt: TGTGCCATCAGTGCGTCGGGGAGGGGAGAGACCCAGTACTTC
d_call: -; v_call: TRBV12-1; j_call: TRBJ2-5; clone_size: once; cdr3_aa: CASSNQGKETQYF; cdr3_nt: TGTGCCAGCAGCAACCAGGGAAAAGAGACCCAGTACTTC
d_call: TRBD1; v_call: TRBV28; j_call: TRBJ1-5; clone_size: -; cdr3_aa: CASSLGQGGQPQHF; cdr3_nt: TGTGCCAGCAGTTTAGGGCAGGGGGGTCAGCCCCAGCATTTT
d_call: TRBD2; v_call: TRBV3-1/TRBV3-2; j_call: TRBJ2-1; clone_size: -; cdr3_aa: CASSLQAGGPYNEQFF; cdr3_nt: TGTGCCAGCAGCCTCCAAGCGGGAGGGCCTTACAATGAGCAGTTCTTC
d_call: -; v_call: TRBV30; j_call: TRBJ1-1; clone_size: -; cdr3_aa: CAWSLIRVAEAFF; cdr3_nt: TGTGCCTGGAGCCTCATCAGGGTGGCTGAAGCTTTCTTT
d_call: TRBD1; v_call: TRBV15; j_call: TRBJ1-4; clone_size: -; cdr3_aa: CATSRLGPGSGTGNSNEKLFF; cdr3_nt: TGTGCCACCAGCAGACTGGGGCCTGGATCCGGGACAGGGAACTCTAATGAAAAACTGTTTTTT
d_call: TRBD1; v_call: TRBV27; j_call: TRBJ1-5; clone_size: once; cdr3_aa: CASKDRARGYSNQPQHF; cdr3_nt: TGTGCCAGCAAAGACAGGGCCCGAGGGTATAGCAATCAGCCCCAGCATTTT
d_call: TRBD1; v_call: TRBV4-3; j_call: TRBJ1-4; clone_size: -; cdr3_aa: CASSQVTGGNEKLFF; cdr3_nt: TGCGCCAGCAGCCAAGTGACAGGGGGGAATGAAAAACTGTTTTTT
d_call: TRBD1; v_call: TRBV28; j_call: TRBJ1-5; clone_size: -; cdr3_aa: CASRFAGSRGRLGQPQHF; cdr3_nt: TGTGCCAGCAGATTTGCGGGCTCGAGGGGGCGACTAGGGCAGCCCCAGCATTTT
d_call: TRBD1; v_call: TRBV7-2; j_call: TRBJ1-5; clone_size: -; cdr3_aa: CASSIDRALEDQPQHF; cdr3_nt: TGTGCCAGCAGCATCGACAGGGCCCTCGAGGACCAGCCCCAGCATTTT
d_call: -; v_call: TRBV6-6; j_call: TRBJ2-7; clone_size: -; cdr3_aa: CASSYAGEGEQYF; cdr3_nt: TGTGCCAGCAGTTACGCAGGGGAAGGCGAGCAGTACTTC
d_call: TRBD1; v_call: TRBV11-3; j_call: TRBJ2-1; clone_size: -; cdr3_aa: CASSLLGQDSEQFF; cdr3_nt: TGTGCCAGCAGCTTACTAGGACAGGATAGTGAGCAGTTCTTC
d_call: -; v_call: TRBV4-2; j_call: TRBJ1-2; clone_size: -; cdr3_aa: CASSQDSGNYGYTF; cdr3_nt: TGTGCCAGCAGCCAAGATAGTGGTAACTATGGCTACACCTTC
d_call: -; v_call: TRBV6-1; j_call: TRBJ2-7; clone_size: -; cdr3_aa: CASSEYPGVNYEQYF; cdr3_nt: TGTGCCAGCAGTGAATATCCAGGGGTGAACTACGAGCAGTACTTC
d_call: TRBD1; v_call: TRBV27; j_call: TRBJ2-7; clone_size: -; cdr3_aa: CASSGQGPYEQYF; cdr3_nt: TGTGCCAGCAGTGGACAGGGGCCCTACGAGCAGTACTTC
d_call: -; v_call: TRBV11-2; j_call: TRBJ1-4; clone_size: once; cdr3_aa: CASTLGQYNEKLFF; cdr3_nt: TGTGCCAGCACCCTAGGACAGTATAATGAAAAACTGTTTTTT
d_call: TRBD2; v_call: TRBV19; j_call: TRBJ2-3; clone_size: -; cdr3_aa: CASSPYRGSGREDTQYF; cdr3_nt: TGTGCCAGTAGTCCTTACCGGGGTAGCGGGAGGGAAGATACGCAGTATTTT
d_call: -; v_call: TRBV9; j_call: TRBJ2-3; clone_size: -; cdr3_aa: CASSERILSTDTQYF; cdr3_nt: TGTGCCAGCAGCGAGCGGATTCTATCTACGGATACGCAGTATTTT
d_call: TRBD2; v_call: TRBV5-4; j_call: TRBJ2-5; clone_size: -; cdr3_aa: CASSLVSGITETQYF; cdr3_nt: TGTGCCAGCAGCTTGGTTAGCGGGATAACGGAGACCCAGTACTTC
d_call: -; v_call: TRBV6-5; j_call: TRBJ1-1; clone_size: -; cdr3_aa: CASSYTGLGTEAFF; cdr3_nt: TGTGCCAGCAGTTACACAGGGCTAGGCACTGAAGCTTTCTTT
d_call: TRBD2; v_call: TRBV19; j_call: TRBJ2-7; clone_size: -; cdr3_aa: CASTAAGGEYEQYF; cdr3_nt: TGTGCCAGTACGGCGGCGGGAGGAGAGTACGAGCAGTACTTC
d_call: TRBD1; v_call: TRBV6-2/TRBV6-3; j_call: TRBJ2-4; clone_size: -; cdr3_aa: CASSFRGLAKNIQYF; cdr3_nt: TGTGCCAGCAGCTTCAGGGGGCTAGCCAAAAACATTCAGTACTTC
d_call: TRBD2; v_call: TRBV13; j_call: TRBJ2-1; clone_size: -; cdr3_aa: CASRGQREGREQFF; cdr3_nt: TGTGCCAGCAGAGGCCAGCGGGAGGGCCGGGAGCAGTTCTTC
d_call: -; v_call: TRBV10-3; j_call: TRBJ2-3; clone_size: -; cdr3_aa: CAISEERSTDTQYF; cdr3_nt: TGTGCCATCAGTGAGGAGCGTAGCACAGATACGCAGTATTTT
d_call: -; v_call: TRBV6-1; j_call: TRBJ1-4; clone_size: -; cdr3_aa: CASSEGAGSEKLFF; cdr3_nt: TGTGCCAGCAGTGAAGGGGCAGGTAGTGAAAAACTGTTTTTT
d_call: TRBD2; v_call: TRBV19; j_call: TRBJ2-7; clone_size: -; cdr3_aa: CASSIIGGSDDEQYF; cdr3_nt: TGTGCCAGTAGTATCATCGGCGGGAGCGACGACGAGCAGTACTTC
d_call: -; v_call: TRBV7-3; j_call: TRBJ2-7; clone_size: -; cdr3_aa: CASSPDGGLNEQYF; cdr3_nt: TGTGCCAGCAGCCCCGACGGGGGTTTGAACGAGCAGTACTTC
d_call: -; v_call: TRBV3-1/TRBV3-2; j_call: TRBJ2-1; clone_size: -; cdr3_aa: CASSPLRGNEQFF; cdr3_nt: TGTGCCAGCAGCCCACTAAGGGGGAATGAGCAGTTCTTC
d_call: TRBD1; v_call: TRBV6-5; j_call: TRBJ2-7; clone_size: -; cdr3_aa: CASSPYLQGAYEQYF; cdr3_nt: TGTGCCAGCAGTCCCTACTTACAGGGGGCCTACGAGCAGTACTTC
d_call: -; v_call: TRBV5-1; j_call: TRBJ1-2; clone_size: -; cdr3_aa: CASSLGQNYGYTF; cdr3_nt: TGCGCCAGCAGCTTGGGGCAGAACTATGGCTACACCTTC
d_call: TRBD1; v_call: TRBV7-2; j_call: TRBJ2-1; clone_size: -; cdr3_aa: CASSLTTGLYNEQFF; cdr3_nt: TGTGCCAGCAGCCTTACGACAGGGCTCTACAATGAGCAGTTCTTC
d_call: TRBD1; v_call: TRBV19; j_call: TRBJ2-1; clone_size: -; cdr3_aa: CASSTDRESYNEQFF; cdr3_nt: TGTGCCAGTAGTACGGACAGGGAATCCTACAATGAGCAGTTCTTC
d_call: TRBD1; v_call: TRBV23-1; j_call: TRBJ2-1; clone_size: -; cdr3_aa: CATLRDRGNEQFF; cdr3_nt: TGCGCCACCCTGCGGGACAGGGGCAATGAGCAGTTCTTC
d_call: -; v_call: TRBV11-2; j_call: TRBJ1-4; clone_size: -; cdr3_aa: CASSNVRRNRPLFF; cdr3_nt: TGTGCCAGCAGCAACGTGCGCCGGAACAGGCCCCTGTTTTTT
d_call: -; v_call: TRBV7-2; j_call: TRBJ2-1; clone_size: -; cdr3_aa: CASSYERGYNEQFF; cdr3_nt: TGTGCCAGCAGCTACGAGAGGGGGTACAATGAGCAGTTCTTC
d_call: -; v_call: TRBV6-1; j_call: TRBJ2-1; clone_size: -; cdr3_aa: CASSEVLAYNEQFF; cdr3_nt: TGTGCCAGCAGTGAAGTACTAGCTTACAATGAGCAGTTCTTC
d_call: -; v_call: TRBV4-3; j_call: TRBJ2-1; clone_size: -; cdr3_aa: CASSQRLWDMNEQFF; cdr3_nt: TGCGCCAGCAGCCAGAGGCTATGGGACATGAATGAGCAGTTCTTC
d_call: -; v_call: TRBV30; j_call: TRBJ1-3; clone_size: -; cdr3_aa: CAWSVRAGNTIYF; cdr3_nt: TGTGCCTGGAGTGTACGGGCTGGAAACACCATATATTTT
d_call: -; v_call: TRBV5-1; j_call: TRBJ2-7; clone_size: few; cdr3_aa: CASSLEQATYEQYF; cdr3_nt: TGCGCCAGCAGCTTGGAACAGGCCACCTACGAGCAGTACTTC
d_call: -; v_call: TRBV19; j_call: TRBJ1-1; clone_size: -; cdr3_aa: CASSMDRNTEAFF; cdr3_nt: TGTGCCAGTAGTATGGACAGGAACACTGAAGCTTTCTTT
d_call: TRBD2; v_call: TRBV18; j_call: TRBJ2-1; clone_size: -; cdr3_aa: CASSPRLAGGSEQFF; cdr3_nt: TGTGCCAGCTCACCACGACTAGCGGGGGGGAGTGAGCAGTTCTTC
d_call: TRBD2; v_call: TRBV13; j_call: TRBJ2-1; clone_size: -; cdr3_aa: CASSLRLAGGEQFF; cdr3_nt: TGTGCCAGCAGCTTAAGGCTAGCGGGGGGTGAGCAGTTCTTC
d_call: -; v_call: TRBV7-3; j_call: TRBJ1-1; clone_size: -; cdr3_aa: CASSPMAGTSEAFF; cdr3_nt: TGTGCCAGCAGCCCTATGGCTGGGACTTCTGAAGCTTTCTTT
d_call: -; v_call: TRBV10-2; j_call: TRBJ1-1; clone_size: -; cdr3_aa: CASSENPRGTEAFF; cdr3_nt: TGCGCCAGCAGTGAGAATCCCAGGGGAACTGAAGCTTTCTTT
d_call: -; v_call: TRBV2; j_call: TRBJ2-1; clone_size: -; cdr3_aa: CASRGPSAYNEQFF; cdr3_nt: TGTGCCAGCAGGGGCCCGTCCGCCTACAATGAGCAGTTCTTC
d_call: TRBD1; v_call: TRBV11-3; j_call: TRBJ1-1; clone_size: -; cdr3_aa: CASSFRPGTANTEAFF; cdr3_nt: TGTGCCAGCAGCTTCCGTCCCGGGACAGCTAACACTGAAGCTTTCTTT
d_call: -; v_call: TRBV6-1; j_call: TRBJ1-5; clone_size: few; cdr3_aa: CASSEALDSVTNQPQHF; cdr3_nt: TGTGCCAGCAGTGAAGCGCTAGACTCCGTGACTAATCAGCCCCAGCATTTT
d_call: TRBD1; v_call: TRBV6-5; j_call: TRBJ1-5; clone_size: -; cdr3_aa: CASSLGTAPYWPQHF; cdr3_nt: TGTGCCAGCAGTTTAGGGACAGCCCCTTATTGGCCCCAGCATTTT
d_call: -; v_call: TRBV5-1; j_call: TRBJ2-1; clone_size: -; cdr3_aa: CASCSTGTTDNEQFF; cdr3_nt: TGCGCCAGCTGTTCGACCGGGACAACAGACAATGAGCAGTTCTTC
d_call: -; v_call: TRBV4-1; j_call: TRBJ2-3; clone_size: once; cdr3_aa: CASRTTDLTDTQYF; cdr3_nt: TGCGCCAGTCGGACTACCGACCTTACAGATACGCAGTATTTT
d_call: -; v_call: TRBV2; j_call: TRBJ2-7; clone_size: -; cdr3_aa: CASRPGVLSSYEQYF; cdr3_nt: TGTGCCAGCAGACCGGGGGTCCTCAGCTCCTACGAGCAGTACTTC
d_call: -; v_call: TRBV29-1; j_call: TRBJ2-1; clone_size: -; cdr3_aa: CSVVGGSYNEQFF; cdr3_nt: TGCAGCGTTGTTGGCGGCAGCTACAATGAGCAGTTCTTC
d_call: -; v_call: TRBV7-3; j_call: TRBJ2-5; clone_size: -; cdr3_aa: CASSPYGGAGETQYF; cdr3_nt: TGTGCCAGCAGCCCCTATGGGGGGGCTGGGGAGACCCAGTACTTC
d_call: TRBD1; v_call: TRBV6-1; j_call: TRBJ2-7; clone_size: -; cdr3_aa: CASSKATGRNWGQAYYEQYF; cdr3_nt: TGTGCCAGCAGTAAAGCAACGGGGAGGAACTGGGGACAGGCATACTACGAGCAGTACTTC
d_call: TRBD1; v_call: TRBV24-1; j_call: TRBJ2-5; clone_size: once; cdr3_aa: CATSDSGDRARETQYF; cdr3_nt: TGTGCCACCAGTGATTCCGGGGACAGGGCGCGAGAGACCCAGTACTTC
d_call: TRBD2; v_call: TRBV28; j_call: TRBJ2-5; clone_size: -; cdr3_aa: CASSLLGSGEYQETQYF; cdr3_nt: TGTGCCAGCAGCCTCTTGGGCAGCGGGGAGTACCAAGAGACCCAGTACTTC
d_call: -; v_call: TRBV5-5; j_call: TRBJ2-7; clone_size: -; cdr3_aa: CASSLWAGAYEQYF; cdr3_nt: TGTGCCAGCAGCTTGTGGGCAGGGGCTTACGAGCAGTACTTC
d_call: -; v_call: TRBV29-1; j_call: TRBJ2-1; clone_size: medium-sized; cdr3_aa: CSVHRANEQFF; cdr3_nt: TGCAGCGTTCACAGGGCGAATGAGCAGTTCTTC
d_call: TRBD1; v_call: TRBV28; j_call: TRBJ1-2; clone_size: -; cdr3_aa: CASSLSVTGVYGYTF; cdr3_nt: TGTGCCAGCAGTTTATCAGTGACAGGGGTCTATGGCTACACCTTC
d_call: -; v_call: TRBV11-3; j_call: TRBJ2-1; clone_size: -; cdr3_aa: CASSRRADEQFF; cdr3_nt: TGTGCCAGCAGCCGGAGGGCCGATGAGCAGTTCTTC